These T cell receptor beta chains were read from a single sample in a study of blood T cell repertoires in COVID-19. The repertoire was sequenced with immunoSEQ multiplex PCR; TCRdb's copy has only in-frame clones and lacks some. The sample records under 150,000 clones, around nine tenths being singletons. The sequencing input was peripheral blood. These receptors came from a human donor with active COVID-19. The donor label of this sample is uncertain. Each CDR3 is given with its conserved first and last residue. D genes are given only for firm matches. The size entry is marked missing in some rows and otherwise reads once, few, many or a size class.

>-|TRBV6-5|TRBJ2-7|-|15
TGTGCCAGCAGTTACTCGACCACCCGGGCCTACGAGCAGTACTTC
CASSYSTTRAYEQYF
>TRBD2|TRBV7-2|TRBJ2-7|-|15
TGTGCCAGCAGCCTCGTTGGGACTACGGCATACGAGCAGTACTTC
CASSLVGTTAYEQYF
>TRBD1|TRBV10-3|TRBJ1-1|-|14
TGTGCCATCAGTGGCTCACAGGGGATCACTGTCGCTTTCTTT
CAISGSQGITVAFF
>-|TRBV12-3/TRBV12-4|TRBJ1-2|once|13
TGTGCCAGCAGTCGAGGAGTAAACTATGGCTACACCTTC
CASSRGVNYGYTF
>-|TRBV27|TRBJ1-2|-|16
TGTGCCAGCAGTTTTTATCCGGACAGTACCTACTATGGCTACACCTTC
CASSFYPDSTYYGYTF
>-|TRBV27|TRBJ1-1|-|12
TGTGCCAGCTGGATCGTAGCTACTGAAGCTTTCTTT
CASWIVATEAFF
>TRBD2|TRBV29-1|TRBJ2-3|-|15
TGCAGCGTTGAGTGGCGGGGGGCTTCCACAGATACGCAGTATTTT
CSVEWRGASTDTQYF
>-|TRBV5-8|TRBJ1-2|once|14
TGTGCCAGCAGCTTGGGAGCCAGGATATATGGCTACACCTTC
CASSLGARIYGYTF
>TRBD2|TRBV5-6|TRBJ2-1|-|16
TGTGCCAGCAGCTCCTATACCGGGACTAGCGGGGTAGGAGGGTTCTTC
CASSSYTGTSGVGGFF
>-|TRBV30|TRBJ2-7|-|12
TGTGCCTGGAGTGGCGGACAGTGGGAGCAGTACTTC
CAWSGGQWEQYF
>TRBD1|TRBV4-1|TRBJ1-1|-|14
TGCGCCAGCAGCCGTGGACAGGGGGCATTTGGGGCTTTCTTT
CASSRGQGAFGAFF
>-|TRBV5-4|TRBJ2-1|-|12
TGTGCCAGCAGCCGAGACTACAATGAGCAGTTCTTC
CASSRDYNEQFF
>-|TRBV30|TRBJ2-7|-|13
TGTGCCTGGAGTGTTAGAAGGGGGTACGAGCAGTACTTC
CAWSVRRGYEQYF
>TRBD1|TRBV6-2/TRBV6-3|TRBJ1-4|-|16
TGTGCCAGCAGTCAACCGGACAGGGGGCCTAATGAAAAACTGTTTTTT
CASSQPDRGPNEKLFF
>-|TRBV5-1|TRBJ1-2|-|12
TGCGCCAGCAGCGAAACATTTTATGGCTACACCTTC
CASSETFYGYTF
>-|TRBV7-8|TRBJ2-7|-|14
TGTGCCAGCAGCTTGACGGGGGGCACCTACGAGCAGTACTTC
CASSLTGGTYEQYF
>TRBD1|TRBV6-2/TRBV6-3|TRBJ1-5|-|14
TGTGCCAGCAGTATGACAGGGGACAATCAGCCCCAGCATTTT
CASSMTGDNQPQHF
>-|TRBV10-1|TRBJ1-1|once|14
TGCGCCAGCAGTGAAAGGGAGGGGAACACTGAAGCTTTCTTT
CASSEREGNTEAFF
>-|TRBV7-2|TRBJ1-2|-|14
TGTGCCAGCAGCTTAAACGGAGCCCCTTATGGCTACACCTTC
CASSLNGAPYGYTF
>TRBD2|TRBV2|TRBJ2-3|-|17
TGTGCCAGGAGGACCGGGAGGAACGGGGGGATGACAGATACGCAGTATTTT
CARRTGRNGGMTDTQYF
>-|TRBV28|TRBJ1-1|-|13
TGTGCCAGCATTCGCAGGGCGAACACTGAAGCTTTCTTT
CASIRRANTEAFF
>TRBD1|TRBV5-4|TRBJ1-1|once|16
TGTGCCAGCAGCCCAGGAGACAGGGCGCGGAACACTGAAGCTTTCTTT
CASSPGDRARNTEAFF
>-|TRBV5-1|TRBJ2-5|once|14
TGCGCCAGCAGAAGCGGACAGCTTCAAGAGACCCAGTACTTC
CASRSGQLQETQYF
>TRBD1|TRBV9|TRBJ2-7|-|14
TGTGCCAGCAGCGCGGGACAGGGGGCCCTTATCCAGTACTTC
CASSAGQGALIQYF
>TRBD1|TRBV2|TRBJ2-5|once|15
TGTGCCAGCAGTGCCGACAGGGGAGTGGAAGAGACCCAGTACTTC
CASSADRGVEETQYF
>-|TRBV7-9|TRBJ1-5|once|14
TGTGCCAGCAGCTTTACCGGGGTCAATCAGCCCCAGCATTTT
CASSFTGVNQPQHF
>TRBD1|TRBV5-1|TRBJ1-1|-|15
TGCGCCAGCAGCCCGCTGACAGGGTCGGCGACTGAAGCTTTCTTT
CASSPLTGSATEAFF
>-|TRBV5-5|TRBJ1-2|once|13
TGTGCCAGCAGCCACGGACAGAACTATGGCTACACCTTC
CASSHGQNYGYTF
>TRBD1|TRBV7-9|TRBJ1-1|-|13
TGTGCCAGCAGCTTAACAGGGGGCACTGAAGCTTTCTTT
CASSLTGGTEAFF
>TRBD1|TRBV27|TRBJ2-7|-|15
TGTGCCAGCAGTACCGGACAGGGCTTTGGGGACGAGCAGTACTTC
CASSTGQGFGDEQYF
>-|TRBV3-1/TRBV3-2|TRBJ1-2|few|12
TGTGCCAGCAGCCACGAGGTGGTTGGCTACACCTTC
CASSHEVVGYTF
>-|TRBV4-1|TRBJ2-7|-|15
TGCGCCAGCAGCCAAGCCAAGCTAGGGGCCTACGAGCAGTACTTC
CASSQAKLGAYEQYF
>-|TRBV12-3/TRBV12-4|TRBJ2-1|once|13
TGTGCCAACGCCCCCACCCTACTTAATGAGCAGTTCTTC
CANAPTLLNEQFF
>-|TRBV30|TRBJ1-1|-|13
TGTGCCTGGAGTTCTACAGGGAGAACTGAAGCTTTCTTT
CAWSSTGRTEAFF
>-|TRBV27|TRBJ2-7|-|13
TGTGCCAGCAGCCCCGGAGGGACGGTAGAGCAGTACTTC
CASSPGGTVEQYF
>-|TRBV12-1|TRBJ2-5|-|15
TGTGCCAGCAGCTTCGACAGGGGGTGGGGTGAGACCCAGTACTTC
CASSFDRGWGETQYF